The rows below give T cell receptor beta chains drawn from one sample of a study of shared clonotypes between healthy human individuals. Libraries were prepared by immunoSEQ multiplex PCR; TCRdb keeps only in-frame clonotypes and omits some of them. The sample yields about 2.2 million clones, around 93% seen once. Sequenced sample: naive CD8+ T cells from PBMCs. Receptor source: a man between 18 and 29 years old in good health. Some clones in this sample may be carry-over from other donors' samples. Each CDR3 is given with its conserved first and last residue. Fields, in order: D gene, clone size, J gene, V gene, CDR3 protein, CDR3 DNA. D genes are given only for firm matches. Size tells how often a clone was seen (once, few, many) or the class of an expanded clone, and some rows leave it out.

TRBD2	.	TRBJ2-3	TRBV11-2	CASRGTSLEPTDTQYF	TGTGCCAGCCGCGGGACTAGCCTGGAACCCACAGATACGCAGTATTTT
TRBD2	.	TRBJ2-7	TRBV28	CASSESLSGRVSSYEQYF	TGTGCCAGCAGTGAGTCTCTTAGCGGGAGGGTCTCCTCCTACGAGCAGTACTTC
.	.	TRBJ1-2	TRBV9	CASSVEAENGYTF	TGTGCCAGCAGCGTAGAGGCAGAAAATGGCTACACCTTC
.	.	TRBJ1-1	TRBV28	CASSFRGPNTEAFF	TGTGCCAGCAGCTTCCGTGGCCCGAACACTGAAGCTTTCTTT
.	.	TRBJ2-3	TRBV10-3	CAISESGRASTDTQYF	TGTGCCATCAGTGAGTCAGGCAGGGCTAGCACAGATACGCAGTATTTT
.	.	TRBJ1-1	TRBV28	CASSFPGEGVTEAFF	TGTGCCAGCAGTTTTCCAGGTGAGGGGGTTACTGAAGCTTTCTTT
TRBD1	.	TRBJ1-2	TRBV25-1	CASSHITGGTGYTF	TGTGCCAGCAGTCATATAACAGGGGGAACTGGCTACACCTTC
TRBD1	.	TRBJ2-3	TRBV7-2	CASSSGQGNTDTQYF	TGTGCCAGCAGCTCGGGACAGGGGAACACAGATACGCAGTATTTT
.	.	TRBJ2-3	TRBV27	CASSLFNPGATDTQYF	TGTGCCAGCAGTTTATTTAACCCGGGAGCAACAGATACGCAGTATTTT
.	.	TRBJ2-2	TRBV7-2	CASSFSWGAAGELFF	TGTGCCAGCAGCTTTAGTTGGGGGGCTGCCGGGGAGCTGTTTTTT
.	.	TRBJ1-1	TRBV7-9	CASSLAMNTEAFF	TGTGCCAGCAGCTTAGCGATGAACACTGAAGCTTTCTTT
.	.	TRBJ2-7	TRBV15	CATSRDRGSRGHEQYF	TGTGCCACCAGCAGAGATCGGGGGTCGAGGGGTCACGAGCAGTACTTC
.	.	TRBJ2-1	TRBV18	CASSPGPSSSYNEQFF	TGTGCCAGCTCACCCGGTCCGTCTAGCTCCTACAATGAGCAGTTCTTC
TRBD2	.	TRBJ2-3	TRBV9	CASSPGGRDTQYF	TGTGCCAGCAGCCCGGGCGGGAGGGATACGCAGTATTTT
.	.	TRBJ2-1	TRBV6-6	CASSSGLHNEQFF	TGTGCCAGCAGCTCGGGACTTCACAATGAGCAGTTCTTC
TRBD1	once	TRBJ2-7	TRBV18	CASSPQRDSSSYEQYF	TGTGCCAGCTCACCCCAAAGGGACAGCAGCTCCTACGAGCAGTACTTC
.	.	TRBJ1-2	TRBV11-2	CASSLWSGDYDYGYTF	TGTGCCAGCAGCTTATGGTCGGGGGATTATGACTATGGCTACACCTTC
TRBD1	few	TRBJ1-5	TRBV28	CASRDRGWNQPQHF	TGTGCCAGCAGGGACAGGGGGTGGAATCAGCCCCAGCATTTT
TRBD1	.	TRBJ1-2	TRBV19	CASSETGWDYGYTF	TGTGCCAGTAGTGAGACAGGGTGGGACTATGGCTACACCTTC
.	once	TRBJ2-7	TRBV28	CASRNDGTNEQYF	TGTGCCAGCAGGAACGACGGGACAAACGAGCAGTACTTC
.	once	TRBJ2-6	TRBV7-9	CASSYAGTLSGANVLTF	TGTGCCAGCTCATACGCCGGGACTCTCTCTGGGGCCAACGTCCTGACTTTC
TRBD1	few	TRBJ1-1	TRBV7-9	CASSPRQGMNTEAFF	TGTGCCAGCAGCCCGAGACAGGGAATGAACACTGAAGCTTTCTTT
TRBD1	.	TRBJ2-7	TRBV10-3	CAISGDRGSNEQYF	TGTGCCATCAGTGGGGACAGGGGGTCCAACGAGCAGTACTTC
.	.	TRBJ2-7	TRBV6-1	CASRMTGAPYEQYF	TGTGCCAGCAGGATGACAGGCGCTCCCTACGAGCAGTACTTC
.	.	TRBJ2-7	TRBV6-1	CASTSTTYEQYF	TGTGCCAGCACTTCCACCACCTACGAGCAGTACTTC
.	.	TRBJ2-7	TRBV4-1	CASSQDRVTTNYEQYF	TGCGCCAGCAGCCAAGACCGGGTGACAACTAACTACGAGCAGTACTTC
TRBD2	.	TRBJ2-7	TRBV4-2	CASSPGLAETYEQYF	TGTGCCAGCAGCCCCGGACTAGCGGAAACCTACGAGCAGTACTTC